This T cell receptor (beta chain) appears in the sequencing data of a study of cytomegalovirus exposure and HLA in healthy donors (dated by TCRdb to 2016 to 2017). Some background on the complete study: In an earlier analysis of around 540 of the donors, about 260 Gb of sequence data and 120 million or so unique TCR beta sequences from 150 million to 200 million T cells were reported. Across some 400 genotyped donors of the cohort, an average of roughly 200,000 unique TCR beta nucleotide sequences per donor were sequenced, and about a sixth of those sequences were non-productive. In the later analysis, no new phenotypic data were used to find candidate immune exposures; instead, reliance was placed on TCR beta sequences and their occurrence across donors. The aim of the study was to test whether cataloging public T cell receptors could identify signatures of past pathogen exposure. The study used immunosequencing to profile the T cell repertoires of 600 to 850 subjects and linked those repertoires to cytomegalovirus serostatus. The number of donors typed differed by locus, with about 629-640 for A, B, C, DRB1 and DQB1, roughly 520 for DQA1, 606 for DPA1, and 450 to 480 for DPB1. Among the approximately 400 genotyped donors, around 81% belonged to the genetic ancestry cluster associated with self-reported Caucasian donors. HLA typing covered class I and class II loci at four-digit resolution. To study patterns of TCR occurrence, a later analysis re-analyzed previously published TCR beta repertoires from 550 to 800 donors and added high-resolution HLA genotyping. High-throughput TCR immunosequencing, statistical association of individual TCRs with disease status, and machine learning were combined to predict cytomegalovirus infection status. Roughly 5 DR-DQ haplotypes were handled as single units for association and clustering because linkage in the cohort was strong. A later genetic analysis took genome-wide SNP genotypes for about three fifths of the roughly 700 donors and used that subset as a discovery cohort. An early release covering about 600 HLA-typed donors comprised approximately 290 gigabases of sequencing data and 85 million or so unique TCR sequences. Every discovery cohort repertoire had been produced on one sequencing platform. In addition to the first cohort of approximately 670 subjects, a separate validation cohort of some 120 different subjects was used. To decide whether each TCR beta V gene segment behaved as functional or pseudogenic, an earlier analysis of fewer than 750 of the donors relied on high-throughput TCR beta sequencing. Alongside the repertoire data, information on donor age, sex, ethnicity and CMV serostatus was compiled. Study-level results and caveats: A further reported finding was that TCR beta sequences accurately predicted the HLA-A and HLA-B alleles for most subjects in the first cohort. Because HLA typing was unavailable for some donors at each locus, only the typed subset was used in association tests. Because the 87-base-pair reads could not distinguish some IMGT-functional V segments, including TRBV6-2 and TRBV6-3, those segments were excluded. For the cohort, immune exposure information was limited to CMV serostatus. The earlier analysis of about 600 of the donors excluded approximately 15 rarely observed V segments, including chromosome 9 orphons, because counts were too low. According to a later analysis, TCR association rates differed among HLA loci, with DRB1 alleles showing the most associated TCRs and HLA-C alleles showing the fewest. In a later genetic analysis, fewer N-insertions in productive TCRs were reported among donors in an Asian-associated ancestry cluster than the roughly 640-donor mean. In a later analysis, most CMV-associated TCR beta chains were found to appear HLA-restricted, with HLA associations seemingly driven largely by CMV exposure. A cluster of highly shared sequence variants was judged likely to represent a technical artifact of the sequencing pipeline. In an earlier analysis of 450 to 750 of the donors, most TCR beta V segments appeared in productive rearrangements about 90% or about 30% of the time, broadly matching IMGT annotations. A total of fewer than 200 TCR beta chains were listed by the study as associated with cytomegalovirus. Sequencing depth was assumed to be roughly uniform across donors in the presence/absence analyses, though that assumption may not hold. A few of the identified cytomegalovirus-associated TCR beta chains were confirmed in vitro to be specific for cytomegalovirus antigens. Most TCR sequences were observed very rarely across donors, whereas some public TCRs were present in many individuals. In a later analysis, HLA-associated TCR beta chains showed more clonal expansion and lower generation probabilities than non-associated chains that were equally common. The authors suggested that the approach could potentially be extended to other disease states and immunological phenotypes. A later analysis associated some 17,000 TCR beta sequences with specific HLA alleles at a false discovery rate of 0.05. Several of the top co-occurrence clusters appeared to be linked to parvovirus B19, influenza, CMV and Epstein-Barr virus, according to a later analysis. Assigning TCR associations to individual alleles was difficult when HLA alleles, especially DR and DQ, strongly co-occurred. Linkage disequilibrium might explain the correlated functional status among segregating V segments, but an unknown experimental factor could not be excluded. A later genetic analysis associated a missense DCLRE1C variant with V-gene and J-gene trimming of TCR beta chains, and an independent cohort replicated the association. This cohort had only TCR beta chains sequenced, and the lack of alpha or paired-chain data limited which features could be detected. The classifier was reported to diagnose cytomegalovirus status with high specificity and sensitivity in both the original and validation cohorts.

For this chain, trimming is 1 base at the V end and 2 bases at the J end, and the number of junction bases without a gene match is 6. The CDR3 starts with the cysteine, ends with the phenylalanine, and has 15 residues. Of the read, only the CDR3 DNA is kept; its 45 bases are in frame from base 1. Per the germline V gene, SGHRS is the CDR1 and YFSETQ is the CDR2. The cohort comprised approximately 700 healthy bone marrow donors. At the time of sampling, all cohort members were nominally healthy, though unrecorded immune exposures were likely present. The donor tested CMV seropositive, placing the donor among the approximately 290 seropositive members of the cohort. A peripheral blood sample was provided by each donor, and peripheral blood mononuclear cells were used for TCR beta sequencing. Genomic DNA was extracted from the blood cell samples with the Qiagen DNeasy Blood Extraction Kit. This clone came up once. Its cognate antigen has yet to be identified. No base qualities exist here, and no much larger clone lies one base off it.

The library was built by means of the immunoSEQ multiplex PCR assay. A mixture of 60 forward primers for TCR Vbeta segments and 13 reverse primers for TCR Jbeta segments was used in the multiplex PCR. Amplification of the CDR3 region of rearranged TCR beta genes was performed with a multiplex PCR assay on genomic DNA. On the Illumina HiSeq System, the amplified TCR beta libraries were sequenced as 87-base-pair reads. As for the authors' bioinformatics: A later analysis tallied 75 million to 85 million unique TCR beta chains across the roughly 610 repertoires, and about 12 million of those chains were shared by two or more donors. A nearest-neighbor algorithm error-corrected the raw reads and collapsed the reads into unique sequences, merging closely related sequences to remove PCR and sequencing errors. Alignment of CDR3 sequences to IMGT reference sequences was used to assign V, D and J gene segments. Each retained sequence needed at least a six-nucleotide match to both a V gene segment and a J gene segment. A rearrangement was called productive if the CDR3 had no stop codons and remained in frame with V and J, and every other rearrangement was called non-productive. Following IMGT convention, CDR3 was defined as the stretch from the second conserved V-encoded cysteine up to the conserved J-encoded phenylalanine. The earlier analysis of 500 to 750 of the donors excluded any sequence lacking an unambiguous match to a single V gene segment. An earlier analysis of some 500 of the donors classified V segments as functional when productive rearrangements were above 56.7% and as segregating when the standard deviation between donors was above 5%. A statistical classification framework was built for diagnosing cytomegalovirus status from the catalog of TCR beta chain sequences. A later analysis assigned V and J genes by comparing TCR nucleotide sequences with IMGT/GENE-DB human TR gene sequences. In a later analysis, CDR3 sequences and most-parsimonious VDJ recombination scenarios were assigned using the TCRdist pipeline. In a later analysis, each TCR beta chain was defined by its CDR3 amino acid sequence together with its V-gene family, and reads without a unique V-gene family were excluded. As a way to deal with suspected cross-contamination and a sequencing artifact, a later analysis dropped 450 to 600 nucleotide sequences that were highly shared and had low generation probability. In a later analysis, a clonal expansion index was calculated for each public chain from normalized within-repertoire ranks of inferred template counts. In a later analysis, generation probabilities were computed using a VDJ recombination model fitted to out-of-frame rearrangements, and the results were checked against IGoR. Hypergeometric tests were used in a later analysis to score TCR-TCR, TCR-HLA and TCR-CMV co-occurrence, with a repertoire-size bias correction applied to the TCR pairs. In a later analysis, false discovery rates were estimated by permuting HLA or CMV assignments 20 times. A later analysis grouped co-occurring TCRs with DBSCAN, adding TCRdist sequence similarity when clustering within HLA-allele-positive subsets. For co-occurrence clustering, repertoires with fewer than 30,000 or more than 120,000 public chains were excluded, along with four to six repertoires with anomalous nucleotide sharing. TCRdb took this table from immuneACCESS and kept in-frame rearrangements with V and J called. Such tables lack part of the clones; where checked against another copy, unresolved V genes explain under half of the gap, and the rest is unexplained. V, J and clone size are taken as reported in that table, and D and trimming were inferred from the DNA itself. The sample table lists over 150,000 clones, roughly 82% of them with a count of one. Roughly 10% of the sample lies in the top ten.

The specimen sequenced was PBMCs. The receptor chain draws on TRBV5-1 and TRBJ2-7; 7 central nucleotides agree with TRBD1. This clonotype was sampled from a man aged 50 or older in good health and CMV-seropositive. Here the CDR3 is given as CASSLSGTATYEQYF. The DNA sequence is given as TGCGCCAGCAGCTTGTCCGGGACAGCAACCTACGAGCAGTACTTC.